These T cell receptor beta chains were read from a single sample in a study of shared clonotypes between healthy human individuals. Clones were sequenced by immunoSEQ multiplex PCR, and TCRdb holds only the in-frame ones, with some missing. The sample shows 2,500,000 or so clones, over 85% of them seen only once. Sample: naive CD4+ T cells from PBMCs. Receptors were obtained from a young man in good health. Some clones in this sample may be carry-over from other donors' samples. Each CDR3 is given with its conserved first and last residue. A D gene is named only where the DNA matches it firmly. Expanded clones get a size class; other rows say once, few or many, or leave the size out.

len,j_gene,v_gene,abundance,d_gene,CDR3nt,CDR3aa
17,TRBJ1-3,TRBV7-9,-,-,TGTGCCAGCAGCCGCCTAAAGGGTCGGCCGGGGGGAAACACCATATATTTT,CASSRLKGRPGGNTIYF
14,TRBJ2-7,TRBV5-1,-,-,TGCGCCAGCAGCACAGACGGGGCTGCCTACGAGCAGTACTTC,CASSTDGAAYEQYF
13,TRBJ2-1,TRBV29-1,-,-,TGCAGCGCCCCCCGGGGGCGGTACAATGAGCAGTTCTTC,CSAPRGRYNEQFF
11,TRBJ2-5,TRBV5-1,-,-,TGCGCCAGCAGCTGGGGACCAAGGCAGTACTTC,CASSWGPRQYF
15,TRBJ1-1,TRBV5-4,once,TRBD1,TGTGCCAGCACCAACAAACGACAGGGACGCACTGAAGCTTTCTTT,CASTNKRQGRTEAFF
11,TRBJ2-5,TRBV29-1,-,-,TGCAGCGTTGAAGATCGTGGACCTCAGTACTTC,CSVEDRGPQYF
17,TRBJ2-7,TRBV5-1,once,-,TGCGCCAGCAGCTCCCAACTGTGGGCTAGCTTTAGCAACGAGCAGTACTTC,CASSSQLWASFSNEQYF
16,TRBJ2-2,TRBV19,-,TRBD2,TGTGCCAGTACCCGACTAGCGGGACCCCGGGGCGGGGAGCTGTTTTTT,CASTRLAGPRGGELFF
12,TRBJ1-2,TRBV6-5,-,-,TGTGCCAGCAGTCGACAGGCCTATGGCTACACCTTC,CASSRQAYGYTF
16,TRBJ2-7,TRBV28,-,TRBD2,TGTGCCAGCAGCCCCGCCCGGCCGGGAGGGAGCCACGAGCAGTACTTC,CASSPARPGGSHEQYF
13,TRBJ1-2,TRBV2,once,-,TGTGCCAGCAGCACAGACGTTAGCTATGGCTACACCTTC,CASSTDVSYGYTF
13,TRBJ2-1,TRBV7-2,-,-,TGTGCCAGCAGCTTAGGACGTCCCAATGAGCAGTTCTTC,CASSLGRPNEQFF
11,TRBJ2-1,TRBV7-3,-,-,TGTGCCAGCAGCTTAGTACTTGAGCAGTTCTTC,CASSLVLEQFF
13,TRBJ2-3,TRBV29-1,-,-,TGCAGCGTTCAGGGGTGGTTAGTAGATACGCAGTATTTT,CSVQGWLVDTQYF
15,TRBJ1-5,TRBV10-3,few,TRBD1,TGTGCCATCAGACGGACAGGGGATAGCAATCAGCCCCAGCATTTT,CAIRRTGDSNQPQHF
11,TRBJ2-4,TRBV5-1,-,-,TGCGCCAGCACGTGGCGGAACATTCAGTACTTC,CASTWRNIQYF
13,TRBJ2-7,TRBV6-5,-,TRBD1,TGTGCCAGCAGTGACCGAGGGGGCCACGAGCAGTACTTC,CASSDRGGHEQYF
15,TRBJ2-5,TRBV6-5,-,TRBD2,TGTGCCAGCACCCGTGGGGGACTAGGGGCCGGGACCCAGTACTTC,CASTRGGLGAGTQYF
15,TRBJ2-3,TRBV4-2,-,-,TGTGCCAGCAGCCACGGAGGGGGGGACACAGATACGCAGTATTTT,CASSHGGGDTDTQYF
8,TRBJ2-7,TRBV21-1,-,-,TGTGCCAGCAGCCCCGGATACTTC,CASSPGYF
12,TRBJ1-2,TRBV9,-,-,TGTGCCAGCAGCCTGTCCCGAGGAGGCTACACCTTC,CASSLSRGGYTF
12,TRBJ2-7,TRBV28,once,-,TGTGCCAGCAGGGTGGGGTCCTACGAGCAGTACTTC,CASRVGSYEQYF
17,TRBJ2-6,TRBV28,-,-,TGTGCCAGCAGATCCAGGGGGGCCCGCTCTGGGGCCAACGTCCTGACTTTC,CASRSRGARSGANVLTF
15,TRBJ1-2,TRBV4-1,-,-,TGCGCCAGCAGCCACGCGGGTACTTTGGGCTATGGCTACACCTTC,CASSHAGTLGYGYTF
13,TRBJ2-5,TRBV28,-,-,TGTGCCAGCACCCCGGAGGGATGGGAGACCCAGTACTTC,CASTPEGWETQYF
17,TRBJ2-7,TRBV7-9,-,-,TGTGCCAGCAGACCCCCCGTAAAGGGTAAGGACTACCACGAGCAGTACTTC,CASRPPVKGKDYHEQYF
16,TRBJ2-1,TRBV7-2,-,TRBD2,TGTGCCAGCAGCTTACTTCTAGCGGGAGGTGCCAATGAGCAGTTCTTC,CASSLLLAGGANEQFF
15,TRBJ2-5,TRBV6-5,-,TRBD2,TGTGCCAGCAGTTACGGCGGGTACGGGGGGGAGACCCAGTACTTC,CASSYGGYGGETQYF
13,TRBJ2-7,TRBV7-8,few,-,TGTGCCAGCAGCTTCCCCGGGGGTTACGAGCAGTACTTC,CASSFPGGYEQYF
15,TRBJ2-1,TRBV5-1,-,-,TGCGCCAGCAGCCTCGACGAGGGCTCCTACAATGAGCAGTTCTTC,CASSLDEGSYNEQFF
13,TRBJ1-1,TRBV18,few,-,TGTGCCAGCTCACCAATCAGGGGCACTGAAGCTTTCTTT,CASSPIRGTEAFF
15,TRBJ2-2,TRBV5-1,-,TRBD2,TGCGCCAGCAGCTTGGGCGGGAGTCACACCGGGGAGCTGTTTTTT,CASSLGGSHTGELFF
12,TRBJ2-7,TRBV2,-,-,TGTGCCAGCAGTGAAGCGGAGGGGCGTCTGTACTTC,CASSEAEGRLYF
17,TRBJ2-1,TRBV28,-,TRBD2,TGTGCCAGCAGTTCCCCTCTGACTAGCGGAACTTCCAGTGAGCAGTTCTTC,CASSSPLTSGTSSEQFF
16,TRBJ2-1,TRBV7-9,-,-,TGTGCCAGCAGCTTAGCCGCTGGGAGCCATTACAATGAGCAGTTCTTC,CASSLAAGSHYNEQFF
12,TRBJ2-7,TRBV2,-,-,TGTGCCAGCAGGTCCGAGGGAGCCGAGCAGTACTTC,CASRSEGAEQYF
13,TRBJ1-5,TRBV6-5,-,-,TGTGCCAGCAGTCAGGGAAGATATCAGCCCCAGCATTTT,CASSQGRYQPQHF
18,TRBJ2-1,TRBV7-3,-,-,TGTGCCAGCAGCTTACTGGGGGTAGCGTTTAGCTCCTACAATGAGCAGTTCTTC,CASSLLGVAFSSYNEQFF
15,TRBJ2-7,TRBV7-9,-,TRBD1,TGTGCCAGCAGCCCGAAGGGCGACAGGGACTACGAGCAGTACTTC,CASSPKGDRDYEQYF
15,TRBJ1-2,TRBV5-6,-,-,TGTGCCAGCAGCTTATGGTGGCGGCGGGACTATGGCTACACCTTC,CASSLWWRRDYGYTF
14,TRBJ2-3,TRBV30,-,TRBD2,TGTGCCTGGAGTGTATGGGAGGGCCGGGATACGCAGTATTTT,CAWSVWEGRDTQYF
15,TRBJ1-5,TRBV30,-,-,TGTGCCTGGAGTGTAAGACAGGCGGCGGGGCAGCCCCAGCATTTT,CAWSVRQAAGQPQHF
14,TRBJ1-3,TRBV28,-,TRBD1,TGTGCCAGCAGTTTCCCCGGACAGGGACACACCATATATTTT,CASSFPGQGHTIYF
15,TRBJ2-7,TRBV11-2,-,-,TGTGCCAGCAGCCTAGGTTCAGGGTCTCGGTACGAGCAGTACTTC,CASSLGSGSRYEQYF
15,TRBJ2-1,TRBV7-2,-,TRBD2,TGTGCCAGCAGCCGGACTAGCGGGATCTACAATGAGCAGTTCTTC,CASSRTSGIYNEQFF
16,TRBJ2-4,TRBV4-2,-,-,TGTGCCAGCAGCCATCTACAGAGAAACGAGGGGAACATTCAGTACTTC,CASSHLQRNEGNIQYF
16,TRBJ2-1,TRBV21-1,-,-,TGTGCCAGCAGCTCCAGGCGGGTGGGATCTTACAATGAGCAGTTCTTC,CASSSRRVGSYNEQFF
13,TRBJ1-2,TRBV2,-,-,TGTGCCAGCAGTGAATCGGCCATCTATGGCTACACCTTC,CASSESAIYGYTF
14,TRBJ2-7,TRBV5-6,-,TRBD2,TGTGCCAGCAGCTTGGTAGCGGGAGGGGAGGAGCAGTACTTC,CASSLVAGGEEQYF
16,TRBJ2-1,TRBV5-8,once,-,TGTGCCAGCAGCTTGGTTGGGCCGCCGGTCTACAATGAGCAGTTCTTC,CASSLVGPPVYNEQFF
12,TRBJ1-2,TRBV6-5,-,-,TGTGCCACCAGGTGGCGCAGTCGCGGCTACACCTTC,CATRWRSRGYTF
18,TRBJ1-2,TRBV21-1,-,-,TGTGCCAGCAGCAAAGGTAGGACGAAGGACAAAGGTTACTATGGCTACACCTTC,CASSKGRTKDKGYYGYTF
16,TRBJ2-3,TRBV7-3,-,TRBD1,TGTGCCAGCAGCCCACCCGGAAGAGGGGGCCGAGATACGCAGTATTTT,CASSPPGRGGRDTQYF
16,TRBJ1-2,TRBV5-1,-,-,TGCGCCAGCAGCTTAGCGGGTTCCCGCCGGGGAAGTGGCTACACCTTC,CASSLAGSRRGSGYTF
15,TRBJ2-3,TRBV5-4,-,TRBD2,TGTGCCAGCAGTCCCCAAAGCGGGAGGCCCGATACGCAGTATTTT,CASSPQSGRPDTQYF
12,TRBJ1-6,TRBV27,-,-,TGTGCCAGCAGGACAGGTTCTTCACCCCTCCACTTT,CASRTGSSPLHF
12,TRBJ2-7,TRBV28,-,-,TGTGCCGGGGGGACCGAATTGGGCGAGCAGTACTTC,CAGGTELGEQYF
15,TRBJ2-1,TRBV5-6,-,-,TGTGCCAGCAGTCTAAGGGGGAGCTCCTACAATGAGCAGTTCTTC,CASSLRGSSYNEQFF
15,TRBJ2-1,TRBV7-3,once,TRBD2,TGTGCCAGCAGCTTAGGACTAGCGGGAATGGATGAGCAGTTCTTC,CASSLGLAGMDEQFF
12,TRBJ2-3,TRBV7-3,-,-,TGTGCCAGCAGGTATACCGCTGATACGCAGTATTTT,CASRYTADTQYF